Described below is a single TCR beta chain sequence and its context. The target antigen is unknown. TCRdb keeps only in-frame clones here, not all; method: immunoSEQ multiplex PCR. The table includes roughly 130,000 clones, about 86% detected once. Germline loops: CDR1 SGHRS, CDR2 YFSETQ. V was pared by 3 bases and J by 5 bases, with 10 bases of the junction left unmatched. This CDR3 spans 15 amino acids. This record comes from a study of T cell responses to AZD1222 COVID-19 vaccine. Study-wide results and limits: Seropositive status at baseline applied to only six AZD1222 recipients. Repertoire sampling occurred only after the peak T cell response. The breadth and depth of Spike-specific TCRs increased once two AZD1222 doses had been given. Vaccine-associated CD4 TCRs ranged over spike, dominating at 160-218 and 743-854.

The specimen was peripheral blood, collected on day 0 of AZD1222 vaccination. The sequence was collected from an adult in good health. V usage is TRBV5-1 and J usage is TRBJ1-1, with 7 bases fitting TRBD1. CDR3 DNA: TGCGCCAGCAGCTGGGCAGGGGGAGAAGGGACTGAAGCTTTCTTT. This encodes CASSWAGGEGTEAFF.